The rows below give T cell receptor beta chains drawn from one sample of a study of blood T cell repertoires in COVID-19. Generated by immunoSEQ multiplex PCR, the TCRdb table keeps only in-frame clones and is missing some. The table has 250,000 to 300,000 clones, more than 85% seen once. The material sequenced was peripheral blood. Receptor source: a man aged 18 to 30 with active or convalescent COVID-19. CDR3s leave out the opening cysteine and the closing phenylalanine or tryptophan.

>TRBV5-5|TRBJ1-4
ASSLGGATRTEKLF
>TRBV6-5|TRBJ1-1
ASSYSSENTEAF
>TRBV11-2|TRBJ1-2
ASSPGQGSFGYT
>TRBV25-1|TRBJ1-2
ASSPGHRDGYT
>TRBV19|TRBJ2-7
ASNSGEGASYEQY
>TRBV2|TRBJ1-5
ASSDELDTGGYQPQH
>TRBV2|TRBJ2-7
ASSPTPVAGEQY
>TRBV2|TRBJ2-1
ASIFREEQF
>TRBV11-3|TRBJ2-1
ASSLGEQGNEQF
>TRBV3-1/TRBV3-2|TRBJ1-4
ASSVQGGEKLF
>TRBV13|TRBJ2-7
ASSSRDRVYEQY
>TRBV2|TRBJ2-3
ASSPISGGGVKTQY
>TRBV30|TRBJ2-4
AWSVKGVENIQY
>TRBV7-9|TRBJ2-5
ASSFFRDWGETQY
>TRBV7-3|TRBJ2-7
ASSLSSGHEQY
>TRBV5-6|TRBJ1-5
ASSLGPGVQPQH
>TRBV9|TRBJ2-1
ASSLSTGLTGSEQF
>TRBV5-5|TRBJ1-2
ASSLGAGGYT
>TRBV2|TRBJ1-1
AGDTGGTEAF
>TRBV18|TRBJ2-5
ASSPVSGGGAETQY
>TRBV4-1|TRBJ1-1
ASSQERIGNRGLKAF
>TRBV5-1|TRBJ2-3
ASRLGATDTQY
>TRBV28|TRBJ1-5
ASSLYQGGFNQPQH
>TRBV5-5|TRBJ2-7
ASSSGLASYEQY
>TRBV18|TRBJ1-5
ASSPNSISTGQQPQH
>TRBV5-1|TRBJ1-4
ASSLRDSNEKLF
>TRBV19|TRBJ2-7
ASTGRATGEQY
>TRBV11-2|TRBJ2-5
ASSLEIAGDQETQY
>TRBV2|TRBJ2-3
ASRNLMGLSSPDTQY
>TRBV29-1|TRBJ1-1
SVEWGQGGTAF
>TRBV19|TRBJ2-7
ASSFYTAGEQY
>TRBV9|TRBJ1-6
ASSGPGQGNSYNSPLH
>TRBV2|TRBJ1-5
ASSEGRQGVWPQH
>TRBV5-6|TRBJ1-4
ASSLAGGDEKLF
>TRBV4-2|TRBJ1-2
ASGRGASFAYGYT
>TRBV6-5|TRBJ2-3
ASSYRSGYTDTQY
>TRBV24-1|TRBJ2-5
AMPAKEETQY
>TRBV19|TRBJ2-5
ATVAAETQY
>TRBV30|TRBJ1-5
AWSQGVNQPQH
>TRBV30|TRBJ1-6
AWSGRHSPLH
>TRBV3-1/TRBV3-2|TRBJ1-5
ASSQGTGVNQPQH
>TRBV19|TRBJ1-5
ASSMSGARRQPQH
>TRBV4-1|TRBJ2-7
ASSQSQGSYEQY
>TRBV5-4|TRBJ2-5
ASSAGQEKETQY
>TRBV2|TRBJ1-6
ATTGDNSPLH
>TRBV14|TRBJ1-3
ASSPSSSGNTIY
>TRBV11-2|TRBJ1-2
ASSRDSSNYGYT
>TRBV11-2|TRBJ2-1
ASSSKLAVYNEQF
>TRBV10-3|TRBJ1-3
AISESGQGTGDTIY
>TRBV5-1|TRBJ2-7
ASSFQSGGLYEQY
>TRBV11-3|TRBJ2-2
ASSPRAGTGGAVSGELF
>TRBV11-2|TRBJ2-7
ASSSSASGITLLTYEQY
>TRBV10-1|TRBJ2-2
ASRLGQNTGELF
>TRBV5-6|TRBJ1-3
ASSLGQGYGNTIY
>TRBV27|TRBJ1-1
ASSLSTNLNTEAF
>TRBV5-8|TRBJ2-3
ASSSTWTDNTQY
>TRBV27|TRBJ1-2
ASSSATRMGYT
>TRBV29-1|TRBJ2-7
SVGDRGRSSEQY
>TRBV5-1|TRBJ1-4
ASSSTGVDNEKLF